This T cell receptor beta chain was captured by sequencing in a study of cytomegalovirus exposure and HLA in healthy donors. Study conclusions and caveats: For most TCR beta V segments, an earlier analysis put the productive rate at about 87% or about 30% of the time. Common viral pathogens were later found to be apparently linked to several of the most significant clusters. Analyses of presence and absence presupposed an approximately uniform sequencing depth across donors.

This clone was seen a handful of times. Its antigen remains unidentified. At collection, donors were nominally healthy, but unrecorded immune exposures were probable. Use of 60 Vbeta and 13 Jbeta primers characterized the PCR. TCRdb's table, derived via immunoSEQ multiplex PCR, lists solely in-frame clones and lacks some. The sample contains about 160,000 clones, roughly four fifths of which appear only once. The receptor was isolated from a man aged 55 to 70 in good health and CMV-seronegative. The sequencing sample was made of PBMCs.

In nucleotides, the CDR3 is TGTGCCAGCAGCCACACGGGGGGGACTAGCGGATGGGATGAGCAGTTCTTC. Its protein product is CASSHTGGTSGWDEQFF. The V call is TRBV4-2, the J call TRBJ2-1; 11 bases agree with TRBD2. Germline trimming cut 3 bases from V and 8 bases from J; bases unmatched to any gene: 12. There are 17 residues in the CDR3. Germline lookup yields CDR1 LGHNA and CDR2 YNFKEQ.